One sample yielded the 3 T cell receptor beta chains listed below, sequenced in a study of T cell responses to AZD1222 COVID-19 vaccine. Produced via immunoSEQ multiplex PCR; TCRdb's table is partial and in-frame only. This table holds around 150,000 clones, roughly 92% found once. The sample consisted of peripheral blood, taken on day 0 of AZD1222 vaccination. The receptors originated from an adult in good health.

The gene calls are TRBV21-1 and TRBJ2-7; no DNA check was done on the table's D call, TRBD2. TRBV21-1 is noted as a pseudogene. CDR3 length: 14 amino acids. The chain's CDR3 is CASSKVRGRYEQYV. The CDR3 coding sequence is TGTGCCAGCAGCAAAGTTCGTGGGAGATACGAGCAGTACGTC.

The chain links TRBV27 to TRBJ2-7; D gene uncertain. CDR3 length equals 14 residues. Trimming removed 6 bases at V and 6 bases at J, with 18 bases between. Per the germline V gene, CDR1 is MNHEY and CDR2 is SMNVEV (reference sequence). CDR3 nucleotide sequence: TGTGCCAGCAGATTTCAGTATCTGGGAAGCGAGCAGTACGTC. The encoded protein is CASRFQYLGSEQYV.

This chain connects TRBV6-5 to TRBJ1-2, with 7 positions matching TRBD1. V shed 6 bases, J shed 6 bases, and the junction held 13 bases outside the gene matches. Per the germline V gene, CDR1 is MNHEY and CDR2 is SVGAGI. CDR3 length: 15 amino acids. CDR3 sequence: CASSTIRDSRDGYTF. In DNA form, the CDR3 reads TGTGCCAGCAGCACCATCCGGGACAGCAGAGATGGCTACACCTTC.